The 17 T cell receptor beta chains below were found in one sample sequenced in a study of CXCR3-negative and CXCR3-positive naive CD8 T cells (dated by TCRdb to about 2019). Sequencing relied on a NextSeq 550. The Human TCR Profiling Kit (MiLaboratory) was used to make UMI-labeled 5' RACE TRB cDNA libraries. TCRdb reprocessed the reads and lists each CDR3 protein sequence as a single entry, with no DNA. The table kept for this sample lists approximately 45,000 distinct CDR3 sequences. The leading ten clones occupy about 15% of the sample. What was sequenced was memory CD8+ T cells from blood. The intended sense of this specimen's cell subset or site label: conventional CD8+ memory T cells (TMEM), sorted as controls. The receptors here all came from a human donor in good health. Some clones in this sample may be carry-over from other donors' samples.

The chain has TRBV12-5 and TRBJ1-2. This CDR3 contains 12 residues. Germline loops: CDR1 LGHNT, CDR2 FRNRAP. CDR3 sequence: CASGSDSTRYTF.

The chain has TRBV18 and TRBJ1-3. The CDR3 is made up of 15 amino acids. CDR1 and CDR2 (germline): KGHSH, LQKENI. The CDR3 here is CASSPPPGSGNTIYF.

V and J are TRBV3-1 and TRBJ1-1; absent DNA, TCRdb's TRBD1 call cannot be checked. The CDR3 is 14 residues long. Per germline, CDR1 LGHDT and CDR2 YNNKEL (reference sequence). The CDR3 reads CASSQVDGGTEAFF. The full variable domain, completed using reference TRBV3-1 and TRBJ1-1, is DTAVSQTPKYLVTQMGNDKSIKCEQNLGHDTMYWYKQDSKKFLKIMFSYNNKELIINETVPNRFSPKSPDKAHLNLHINSLELGDSAVYFCASSQVDGGTEAFFGQGTRLTVV.

The J gene is TRBJ2-7, the V gene TRBV11-3; absent DNA, TCRdb's TRBD1 call cannot be checked. Germline-derived CDR1 and CDR2 are SGHNT and YENEEA. CDR3 length: 14 residues. This chain's CDR3 is CASSISGTGAEQYF. The full variable domain, rest sourced from reference TRBV11-3 and TRBJ2-7, is EAGVVQSPRYKIIEKKQPVAFWCNPISGHNTLYWYLQNLGQGPELLIRYENEEAVDDSQLPKDRFSAERLKGVDSTLKIQPAELGDSAVYLCASSISGTGAEQYFGPGTRLTVT.

CDR3 region: CASMRGDTYNEQFF. The chain recombines TRBV27 with TRBJ2-1. Germline lookup yields CDR1 MNHEY and CDR2 SMNVEV (reference sequence). The CDR3 covers 14 residues.

This chain uses TRBV11-2 with TRBJ2-1. The germline V gene has CDR1 SGHAT and CDR2 FQNNGV. This CDR3 has 14 amino acids. The CDR3 loop reads CASSFGFGNNEQFF. Drawing the rest from reference TRBV11-2 and TRBJ2-1, the complete variable domain is EAGVAQSPRYKIIEKRQSVAFWCNPISGHATLYWYQQILGQGPKLLIQFQNNGVVDDSQLPKDRFSAERLKGVDSTLKIQPAKLEDSAVYLCASSFGFGNNEQFFGPGTRLTVL.

The rearrangement joins TRBV15 to TRBJ2-2; TCRdb's D gene call, TRBD1, goes unchecked for lack of DNA. CDR1 is LNHNV and CDR2 is YYDKDF in the germline V gene (reference sequence). CDR3 length equals 12 residues. The CDR3 loop is CATSGGAGELFF.

The chain recombines TRBV5-1 with TRBJ2-7; the D gene TCRdb calls, TRBD2, cannot be checked with no DNA. The CDR3 length is 15 residues. Germline V gene sequence: CDR1 SGHRS, CDR2 YFSETQ. This chain's CDR3 is CASSGSLAASYEQYF.

The rearrangement links TRBV25-1 to TRBJ2-7; the TCRdb call, TRBD1, lacks DNA for checking. The CDR3 is 14 residues long. Per germline, CDR1 MGHDK and CDR2 SYGVNS. CDR3 residues: CASGGTNRPHEQYF.

The chain uses TRBV12-3 or TRBV12-4 and TRBJ1-1; TCRdb designates TRBD1, a call that cannot be tested without DNA. The CDR3 has 14 amino acids. This CDR3 is CASSSGQTNTEAFF.

The chain has TRBV11-2 and TRBJ2-1; the TCRdb D gene call, TRBD2, has no DNA to confirm it. The CDR3 is 18 amino acids. Germline V gene data show CDR1 as SGHAT and CDR2 as FQNNGV. The CDR3: CASSLADGLADSYNEQFF.

V is TRBV7-7 and J is TRBJ1-4; checking the TCRdb D call of TRBD1 is not possible without DNA. From germline, CDR1 is SSHAT and CDR2 FNYEAQ (reference sequence). CDR3 length: 13 residues. The CDR3 sequence: CAVGEGADEKLFF.

This sequence joins TRBV27 and TRBJ2-7; TCRdb's assignment of TRBD1 cannot be checked, as there is no DNA. The V gene's germline CDR1 is MNHEY and CDR2 SMNVEV (reference sequence). The CDR3 length is 14 residues. This chain's CDR3 is CASSFEQGHYEQYF.

This chain joins TRBV4-3 and TRBJ2-7. The length of the CDR3 is 16 residues. Germline loops: CDR1 LGHNA, CDR2 YSLEER. CDR3 in amino acids: CASSQDRVGIKNEQYF.

This chain connects TRBV7-6 to TRBJ2-3; the D call from TCRdb, TRBD2, cannot be confirmed without DNA. Germline CDR1 reads SGHVS; CDR2 reads FNYEAQ. The CDR3 runs 17 residues. CDR3 residues: CASSPPEGTTSTDTQYF.

The chain recombines TRBV7-2 with TRBJ2-1. CDR3 length equals 13 residues. Germline values: CDR1 SGHTA, CDR2 FQGNSA. CDR3 loop: CASSYSILGEQFF.

The V call is TRBV4-2, the J call TRBJ2-7. This CDR3 is 14 amino acids long. Germline V gene lookup returns CDR1 LGHNA and CDR2 YNFKEQ. The CDR3 here is CASSQGPAPYEQYF.